The T cell receptor (beta chain) under discussion was sequenced for a study of T cells in Graves' hyperthyroidism and ophthalmopathy. Findings and limits, study-wide: A 13 V-J signature model discriminated ophthalmopathy versus stable hyperthyroidism.

The CDR3 contains 18 residues. The germline V gene encodes CDR1 LGHNA and CDR2 YNFKEQ. V dropped 4 bases and J dropped 0; count of bases not matched to a gene: 5. RNA transcripts were the template for amplifying TCR beta CDR3 regions. Primed by the HTBI set, a first-round RT-PCR was run on the TCR CDR3. Via MiXCR, TCRdb re-called the multiplex PCR reads, giving one row per CDR3 protein. The sample lists about 300,000 distinct CDR3 sequences, about 25% occurring once. Worth noting for this clonotype: Its antigen is undetermined.

Uncontrolled infection, other autoimmune disease, pregnancy or lactation barred patients from enrollment. Diagnoses rested on clinical symptoms, serum thyroxine and TRAb, thyroid ultrasound and orbital computed tomography. The chain recombines TRBV4-2 with TRBJ2-6, with 11 bases fitting TRBD2. This receptor was obtained from a man in his forties or fifties with Graves' hyperthyroidism that later progressed to Graves' ophthalmopathy. The specimen sequenced was blood. CDR3 sequence (DNA): TGTGCCAGCAGCCTTTCTAGCGGGAGGATCTCTGGGGCCAACGTCCTGACTTTC. Translating gives CASSLSSGRISGANVLTF.